The subject of this entry is one T cell receptor (beta chain). The CDR3 runs 16 residues. CDR1 is SGHRS and CDR2 is YFSETQ in the germline V gene. Trimming cost V 4 bases and J 4 bases; bases outside gene matches: 11. This sample was included in a study of shared clonotypes between healthy human individuals. Only in-frame clones appear in the TCRdb table, and some are missing; sequencing was by immunoSEQ multiplex PCR. Altogether about 2.5 million clones are present, around 90% being singletons, with the ten largest covering more than 0.35%. This clonotype was sampled from a man aged 18 to 29 in good health. Some clones in this sample may be carry-over from other donors' samples. The J gene is TRBJ2-3, the V gene TRBV5-1, with 8 bases that match TRBD2. Sequencing was performed on naive CD4+ T cells from PBMCs. Subset meaning: CD45RA+ positively selected. The CDR3 coding sequence is TGCGCCAGCAGCCCGGGGGAGGGACTAGGAGCAGATACGCAGTATTTT. It specifies CASSPGEGLGADTQYF.